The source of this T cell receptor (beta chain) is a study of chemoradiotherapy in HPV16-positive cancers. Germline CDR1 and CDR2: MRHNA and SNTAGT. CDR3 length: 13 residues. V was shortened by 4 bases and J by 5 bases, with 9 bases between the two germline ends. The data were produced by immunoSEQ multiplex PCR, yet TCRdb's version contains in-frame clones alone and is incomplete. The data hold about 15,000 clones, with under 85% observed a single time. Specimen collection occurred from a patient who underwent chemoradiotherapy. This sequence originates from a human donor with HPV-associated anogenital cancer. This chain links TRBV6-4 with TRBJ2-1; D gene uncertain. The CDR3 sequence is CASSARTNNEQFF. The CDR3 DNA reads TGTGCCAGCAGTGCTCGTACGAACAATGAGCAGTTCTTC.